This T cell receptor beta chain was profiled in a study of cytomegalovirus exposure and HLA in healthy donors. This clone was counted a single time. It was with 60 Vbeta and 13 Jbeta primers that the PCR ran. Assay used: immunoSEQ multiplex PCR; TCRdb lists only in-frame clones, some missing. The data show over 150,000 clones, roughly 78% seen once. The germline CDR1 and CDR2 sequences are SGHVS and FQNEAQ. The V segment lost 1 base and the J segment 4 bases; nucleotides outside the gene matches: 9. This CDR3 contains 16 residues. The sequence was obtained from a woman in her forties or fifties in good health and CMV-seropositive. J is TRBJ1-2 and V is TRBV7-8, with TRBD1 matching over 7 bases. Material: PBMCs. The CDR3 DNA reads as TGTGCCAGCAGCTTAGTCCCGGGACAGCAAACCTATGGCTACACCTTC. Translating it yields CASSLVPGQQTYGYTF.